These 27 T cell receptor beta chains were all obtained from the same sample, sequenced in a study of T cells in Graves' hyperthyroidism and ophthalmopathy (dated by TCRdb to between 2018 and 2020). The library came from multiplex PCR. Sequencing used an Illumina HiSeq 2000. The TCR beta CDR3 regions were amplified from the RNA transcripts. The first round of RT-PCR for the TCR CDR3 was performed with the HTBI primer set and the Qiagen OneStep RT-PCR kit. Using fastp at Q25 and MiXCR, TCRdb reprocessed the public reads and kept productive beta chains. Rows with one shared CDR3 protein collapse into an entry with the most common genes and DNA. The sample records under 500,000 distinct CDR3 sequences, more than 13% of which are singletons. Around 27% of the sample lies in the top ten. Material for sequencing was blood. Receptors originate from a man aged 45-65 years with Graves' ophthalmopathy.

This clonotype was found many times. The genes are TRBV28 and TRBJ1-5; D is ambiguous. Trimming removed 3 bases from V and 2 bases from J, with 8 bases in between. Per germline, CDR1 MDHEN and CDR2 SYDVKM. The CDR3 is made up of 14 amino acids. The CDR3 is CASSLGSGNQPQHF. The CDR3 DNA is TGTGCCAGCAGTTTGGGGAGTGGCAATCAGCCCCAGCATTTT.

In its sample, this clonotype was seen once. J is TRBJ2-1 and V is TRBV12-3 or TRBV12-4, with D perhaps matching TRBD2 (6 bases). The CDR3 loop spans 13 amino acids. Trimming took off 7 bases at V and 4 bases at J, with 11 bases between the two ends. This chain's CDR3 is CASTAGMYNEQFF. The CDR3 nucleotides read TGTGCCAGCACTGCGGGAATGTACAATGAGCAGTTCTTC.

This clonotype was seen many times. This chain uses TRBV5-1 with TRBJ1-1; a possible D gene is TRBD1 (6 bases). This CDR3 region has 13 residues. Germline V gives CDR1 SGHRS, CDR2 YFSETQ. The V end lost 3 bases, the J end lost 3 bases, and 9 bases lay between the germline ends. Written as DNA, the CDR3 is TGCGCCAGCAGCTACAGGGAGGACACTGAAGCTTTCTTT. Its translation: CASSYREDTEAFF. The whole variable domain, remainder taken from reference TRBV5-1 and TRBJ1-1, is KAGVTQTPRYLIKTRGQQVTLSCSPISGHRSVSWYQQTPGQGLQFLFEYFSETQRNKGNFPGRFSGRQFSNSRSEMNVSTLELGDSALYLCASSYREDTEAFFGQGTRLTVV.

The chain combines TRBV6-2 or TRBV6-3 with TRBJ2-7, with 9 bases fitting TRBD2. The V and J ends lost 3 bases and 9 bases, in that order; junction bases with no gene match: 12. Germline V lookup: CDR1 MNHEY, CDR2 SVGEGT. This CDR3 spans 15 amino acids. CDR3 region: CASSYGTREGVAQYF. The CDR3 bases are TGTGCCAGCAGTTATGGGACGCGGGAGGGAGTCGCGCAGTACTTC.

This clonotype was seen only a few times. The chain recombines TRBV19 with TRBJ2-2, with 7 bases matching TRBD1. J lost 5 bases, V lost 6 bases, and 15 bases had no gene match. Germline V gene lookup returns CDR1 LNHDA and CDR2 SQIVND (reference sequence). This CDR3 contains 17 residues. This chain's CDR3 is CASRGVPGQRTTGELFF. Written as DNA, the CDR3 is TGTGCCAGTAGGGGGGTTCCGGGACAGAGAACAACCGGGGAGCTGTTTTTT.

The chain uses TRBV29-1 and TRBJ2-4, with a possible D match to TRBD1 (6 bases). The CDR3 is 12 amino acids. V lost 4 bases and J 7 bases, leaving 11 bases between the germline ends. Germline V gene data show CDR1 as SQVTM and CDR2 as ANQGSEA. CDR3 region: CSVVIGQNIQYF. The CDR3 DNA sequence: TGCAGCGTTGTAATTGGACAGAACATTCAGTACTTC.

This clonotype was picked up many times. The V and J genes are TRBV3-1 and TRBJ2-3; D gene ambiguous. Trimming shortened V by 3 bases and J by 2 bases, and 12 bases separated the two germline ends. The CDR3 totals 15 residues. CDR1 and CDR2 from the germline V gene are LGHDT and YNNKEL (reference sequence). CDR3: CASSQGWRLTDTQYF. In DNA form, the CDR3 reads TGTGCCAGCAGCCAGGGTTGGAGACTCACAGATACGCAGTATTTT.

This clonotype was observed a handful of times. As DNA, the CDR3 is TGTGCCAGTAGTAAGGTTCCTCCCTACGAGCAGTACTTC. The encoded protein is CASSKVPPYEQYF. The rearrangement joins TRBV19 to TRBJ2-7, with D hard to call. Per the germline V gene, CDR1 is LNHDA and CDR2 is SQIVND (reference sequence). V was cut by 4 bases and J by 2 bases, with 9 bases left in between. The CDR3 covers 13 residues.

This chain joins TRBV6-7 and TRBJ1-1, with 8 bases aligning to TRBD1. TRBV6-7 is an ORF for which the function is uncertain. J gave up 4 bases and V 0 bases, and 16 bases lay outside the gene matches. The CDR3 runs 19 residues. Written as DNA, the CDR3 is TGTGCCAGCAGTTACTCGCCGCAACAAGACGACAGGGGAGTCACTGAAGCTTTCTTT. Its protein product is CASSYSPQQDDRGVTEAFF.

This clonotype was seen ten or more times. CDR3 nucleotides: TGTGCCAGCAGGGCCCGTGGTACGCAGTATTTT. This sequence encodes CASRARGTQYF. The chain joins TRBV2 to TRBJ2-3; D is unclear. The CDR3 is 11 amino acids. V lost 6 bases to trimming and J lost 8 bases, with 9 bases between them. Germline CDR1 is SNHLY and CDR2 is FYNNEI.

There are many counts of this clonotype. This chain links TRBV6-2 or TRBV6-3 with TRBJ2-2; perhaps TRBD2 as D (6 bases). Germline V gene sequence: CDR1 MNHEY, CDR2 SVGEGT. Trimming shortened V by 6 bases and J by 6 bases, and 17 bases separated the two germline ends. The CDR3 sequence is 15 residues long. DNA for the CDR3: TGTGCCAGCAGCACGCAGTGGGAGGACCCCGGGGAGCTGTTTTTT. Protein product: CASSTQWEDPGELFF.

This clonotype was found many times. The chain employs TRBV5-1 and TRBJ1-2, with TRBD1 identical over 7 bases. Germline V gene data show CDR1 as SGHRS and CDR2 as YFSETQ. The V segment lost 3 bases and the J segment 8 bases; nucleotides outside the gene matches: 13. The CDR3 loop spans 15 amino acids. In DNA form, the CDR3 reads TGCGCCAGCAGCTCCTCGGGACAGCCCTTGGGGGGCTACACCTTC. This translates into CASSSSGQPLGGYTF.

The sample holds many counts of this clonotype. The gene calls are TRBV12-3 or TRBV12-4 and TRBJ2-7; D remains unclear. V lost 5 bases, J lost 3 bases, and 11 bases lay in between. This CDR3 is 13 amino acids long. The CDR3, as DNA: TGTGCCAGCAGTGCCCTACTGGGCTACGAGCAGTACTTC. Translating it yields CASSALLGYEQYF.

The chain uses TRBV9 and TRBJ2-5; perhaps TRBD2 as D (5 bases). Looked up from germline, CDR1 is SGDLS and CDR2 is YYNGEE. Trimming shortened V by 0 bases and J by 2 bases, and 11 bases separated the two germline ends. This CDR3 is built from 15 residues. In nucleotides, the CDR3 is TGTGCCAGCAGCGTAGATTCTAGGAGGCAAGAGACCCAGTACTTC. The encoded protein is CASSVDSRRQETQYF.

The table lists this clonotype with many counts. The V call is TRBV6-6, the J call TRBJ2-7; D may be TRBD2 (5 bases). This CDR3 has 12 residues. CDR1 MNHNY and CDR2 SVGAGI come from the germline V gene (reference sequence). V was pared by 2 bases and J by 6 bases, with 8 bases between. The CDR3 sequence: CASSYPEGEQYF. The CDR3 coding sequence is TGTGCCAGCAGTTACCCCGAGGGCGAGCAGTACTTC.

In regard to this clonotype: With a much larger clone just one base away, this may be a read error. This chain uses TRBV7-8 with TRBJ2-1; D is unclear. V gave up 5 bases and J gave up 6 bases, with 14 bases separating them. This CDR3 comprises 14 residues. Germline V lookup: CDR1 SGHVS, CDR2 FQNEAQ. CDR3 DNA: TGTGCCAGCAGCCCCGCCGTTAGAGGCAATGAGCAGTTCTTC. It specifies CASSPAVRGNEQFF. Filled out from reference TRBV7-8 and TRBJ2-1, the complete variable domain reads GAGVSQSPRYKVAKRGQDVALRCDPISGHVSLFWYQQALGQGPEFLTYFQNEAQLDKSGLPSDRFFAERPEGSVSTLKIQRTQQEDSAVYLCASSPAVRGNEQFFGPGTRLTVL.

The rearrangement joins TRBV6-2 or TRBV6-3 to TRBJ1-2, with a weak D call TRBD1 (5 bases). The CDR3 loop spans 15 amino acids. V lost 5 bases and J 6 bases, leaving 19 bases between the germline ends. The germline gives CDR1 MNHEY, CDR2 SVGEGT. CDR3 in amino acids: CASSPRGPAGHGYTF. In nucleotides, the CDR3 is TGTGCCAGCAGTCCTAGGGGTCCGGCAGGGCATGGCTACACCTTC.

V and J are TRBV6-6 and TRBJ1-5; 7 nucleotides align to TRBD1. The CDR3 has 15 residues. The germline V gene encodes CDR1 MNHNY and CDR2 SVGAGI (reference sequence). J lost 3 bases, V lost 0 bases, and 2 bases had no gene match. CDR3 residues: CASSYSGTVNQPQHF. The DNA for the CDR3 is TGTGCCAGCAGTTACTCAGGGACAGTCAATCAGCCCCAGCATTTT.

This clonotype has only a few counts. This sequence joins TRBV19 and TRBJ2-3; D is unresolved. CDR3 length: 17 amino acids. Germline V CDR1 and CDR2: LNHDA, SQIVND (reference sequence). V was clipped by 6 bases and J by 1 base, with 20 bases between them. The CDR3 protein is CASRDSQRRTGTDTQYF. In nucleotides, the CDR3 is TGTGCCAGTAGAGACTCACAGCGAAGGACGGGCACAGATACGCAGTATTTT.

This clonotype was picked up many times. The V and J genes are TRBV5-1 and TRBJ1-1; D is perhaps TRBD1 (5 bases). Trimming stripped 0 bases from V and 5 bases from J, with 11 bases between. From germline, CDR1 is SGHRS and CDR2 YFSETQ. The CDR3 is 14 amino acids. The CDR3 nucleotides are TGCGCCAGCAGCTTGGCCAGAGGGGCGACTGAAGCTTTCTTT. Protein: CASSLARGATEAFF. The full variable domain, rest sourced from reference TRBV5-1 and TRBJ1-1, is KAGVTQTPRYLIKTRGQQVTLSCSPISGHRSVSWYQQTPGQGLQFLFEYFSETQRNKGNFPGRFSGRQFSNSRSEMNVSTLELGDSALYLCASSLARGATEAFFGQGTRLTVV.

This clonotype was observed at least ten times. The chain uses TRBV5-1 and TRBJ2-3, with 8 nucleotides matching TRBD1. Looked up from germline, CDR1 is SGHRS and CDR2 is YFSETQ. There are 16 residues in the CDR3. The V segment lost 3 bases and the J segment 1 base; nucleotides outside the gene matches: 7. CDR3 coding DNA: TGCGCCAGCAGCTCGGATTCGGGACAGGGCACAGATACGCAGTATTTT. Residues: CASSSDSGQGTDTQYF.

There are many counts of this clonotype. The chain couples TRBV3-1 to TRBJ1-1, with 7 bases identical to TRBD1. J lost 0 bases, V lost 4 bases, and 8 bases had no gene match. Germline V gene lookup returns CDR1 LGHDT and CDR2 YNNKEL (reference sequence). The CDR3 runs 16 residues. The chain's CDR3 is CASSPREGAMNTEAFF. The CDR3 coding sequence is TGTGCCAGCAGCCCAAGAGAGGGGGCAATGAACACTGAAGCTTTCTTT.

This clonotype occurred once. This chain connects TRBV24-1 to TRBJ2-5; TRBD1 matches at 12 bases. The CDR3 totals 15 residues. J lost 5 bases, V lost 5 bases, and 5 bases had no gene match. CDR1 is KGHDR, CDR2 SFDVKD, per germline. CDR3: CATSAGTGGAETQYF. The CDR3 region has the DNA TGTGCCACCAGTGCCGGGACAGGGGGCGCCGAGACCCAGTACTTC.

The rearrangement joins TRBV19 to TRBJ2-1; TRBD2 agrees at 9 bases. The CDR3 is 14 residues long. J was trimmed by 2 bases and V by 8 bases; bases with no gene match: 4. From germline, CDR1 is LNHDA and CDR2 SQIVND (reference sequence). Here the CDR3 DNA reads TGTGCCAGTGGTGGCGGGAGGGCCTACAATGAGCAGTTCTTC. It codes for CASGGGRAYNEQFF. Together with reference TRBV19 and TRBJ2-1, the CDR3 gives the full variable domain: DGGITQSPKYLFRKEGQNVTLSCEQNLNHDAMYWYRQDPGQGLRLIYYSQIVNDFQKGDIAEGYSVSREKKESFPLTVTSAQKNPTAFYLCASGGGRAYNEQFFGPGTRLTVL.

This clonotype showed up many times. This sequence joins TRBV3-1 and TRBJ1-5; unclear D gene. The CDR3 sequence is 18 residues long. Germline V gene sequence: CDR1 LGHDT, CDR2 YNNKEL (reference sequence). V shed 4 bases and J shed 0 bases, with 19 bases lying between them. Written as DNA, the CDR3 is TGTGCCAGCAGCCTAGGAGCCGGTGACGGGTATAGCAATCAGCCCCAGCATTTT. Its translation is CASSLGAGDGYSNQPQHF. Full variable domain (missing parts from reference TRBV3-1 and TRBJ1-5): DTAVSQTPKYLVTQMGNDKSIKCEQNLGHDTMYWYKQDSKKFLKIMFSYNNKELIINETVPNRFSPKSPDKAHLNLHINSLELGDSAVYFCASSLGAGDGYSNQPQHFGDGTRLSIL.

This chain uses TRBV19 with TRBJ2-1; TRBD2 matches 7 bases. Trimming took 5 bases from V and 10 from J; bases not matched to a gene: 11. This CDR3 spans 14 amino acids. Germline loops: CDR1 LNHDA, CDR2 SQIVND (reference sequence). CDR3 DNA sequence: TGTGCCAGTAGTGATGGCGGGAGTTCTCAGGAGCAGTTCTTC. This sequence encodes CASSDGGSSQEQFF.

This clonotype was seen repeatedly, ten times or more. The chain is built from TRBV11-2 and TRBJ2-1; 10 bases are shared with TRBD2. In germline, CDR1 is SGHAT, CDR2 FQNNGV. The J segment lost 4 bases and the V segment lost 1 base, leaving 1 base of the junction unmatched. There are 15 residues in the CDR3. The CDR3 is CASSLAAGGYNEQFF. CDR3 DNA: TGTGCCAGCAGCTTAGCAGCGGGAGGGTACAATGAGCAGTTCTTC.